This is a list of T cell receptor beta chains from one sample in a study of shared clonotypes between healthy human individuals. Assay: immunoSEQ multiplex PCR; the TCRdb copy retains only in-frame clones and omits some. Of 2 million to 3 million clones listed, 93% are singletons. Sequencing input: naive CD4+ T cells from PBMCs. The receptors were gathered from a man between 18 and 29 years old in good health. Some clones in this sample may be carry-over from other donors' samples. The CDR3 runs from the conserved cysteine through the conserved F or W. Fields, in order: clone size, CDR3 length, V gene, J gene, D gene, CDR3 DNA, CDR3 protein. A D gene is named only where the DNA matches it firmly. Rows may omit the clone size; those that give it use once, few, many or a size class.

-	16	TRBV28	TRBJ1-5	-	TGTGCCAGCAGCCTCCCAGGACAGAATAGCAATCAGCCCCAGCATTTT	CASSLPGQNSNQPQHF
-	14	TRBV2	TRBJ1-1	TRBD1	TGTGCCAGCACTCCCCTAGGGGGCCTGACTGAAGCTTTCTTT	CASTPLGGLTEAFF
-	16	TRBV5-1	TRBJ2-7	-	TGCGCCAGCAGCTCGACTCCGGTACAGGGCCTCTACGAGCAGTACTTC	CASSSTPVQGLYEQYF
-	13	TRBV2	TRBJ1-1	-	TGTGCCAGCATCCTGGACGGGGACACTGAAGCTTTCTTT	CASILDGDTEAFF
once	15	TRBV30	TRBJ2-7	-	TGTGCCTTTCGCCGCGGGGACAGCTACACCTACGAGCAGTACTTC	CAFRRGDSYTYEQYF
-	14	TRBV7-2	TRBJ1-2	-	TGTGCCAGCAGCTTGGATTTACAGGCGGGTGGCTACACCTTC	CASSLDLQAGGYTF
-	13	TRBV6-1	TRBJ1-5	-	TGTGCCAGCACCCCTCGCCGGGAACAGCCCCAGCATTTT	CASTPRREQPQHF
-	13	TRBV29-1	TRBJ1-2	TRBD1	TGCAGCGCCCGGGACAGGGATAACTATGGCTACACCTTC	CSARDRDNYGYTF
-	13	TRBV6-1	TRBJ1-1	-	TGTGCCAGCAGTGGGAAAGGGAACACTGAAGCTTTCTTT	CASSGKGNTEAFF
-	14	TRBV7-2	TRBJ2-7	-	TGTGCCAGCAGCTTAGATGGGGACCCCTACGAGCAGTACTTC	CASSLDGDPYEQYF
-	16	TRBV19	TRBJ2-4	-	TGTGCCAGTAGTATCTTTACGTCGGGACCGGGGAGCATTCAGTACTTC	CASSIFTSGPGSIQYF
-	14	TRBV2	TRBJ2-3	TRBD2	TGTGCCAGCAGCCTTGGGACTAGCGCAGATACGCAGTATTTT	CASSLGTSADTQYF
-	13	TRBV28	TRBJ1-1	-	TGTGCCAGCCGAGGAAGATGGAACACTGAAGCTTTCTTT	CASRGRWNTEAFF
-	14	TRBV28	TRBJ2-7	-	TGTGCCAGCAGGACACAGGGAACGACCTACGAGCAGTACTTC	CASRTQGTTYEQYF
-	16	TRBV19	TRBJ1-5	-	TGTGCCAGTAGTGCCCGTGGCTCAGGCGGGATCGGGCCCCAGCATTTT	CASSARGSGGIGPQHF
-	17	TRBV4-1	TRBJ1-5	-	TGCGCCAGCAGCCAAGATCGGGTTGGAAGCAGCAATCAGCCCCAGCATTTT	CASSQDRVGSSNQPQHF
once	16	TRBV11-2	TRBJ2-1	TRBD2	TGTGCCAGCAGCCAAGACCGGACTAGCAGCTACAATGAGCAGTTCTTC	CASSQDRTSSYNEQFF
-	14	TRBV7-6	TRBJ1-4	TRBD1	TGTGCCAGCAGCTCGGGGACAGGGCACGAAAAACTGTTTTTT	CASSSGTGHEKLFF
-	14	TRBV6-6	TRBJ2-1	TRBD2	TGTGCCAGCGGGGGACTAGTCTTTGGGAATGAGCAGTTCTTC	CASGGLVFGNEQFF
-	16	TRBV5-6	TRBJ2-2	-	TGTGCCAGCAGCCCTGGGCCGGGTCGAAACACCGGGGAGCTGTTTTTT	CASSPGPGRNTGELFF
-	16	TRBV4-1	TRBJ2-3	-	TGCGCCAGCAGCCAAGCCGCGGGACAGATCACAGATACGCAGTATTTT	CASSQAAGQITDTQYF
-	16	TRBV5-1	TRBJ1-4	TRBD1	TGCGCCAGCAGCATGGGACAGGCGGTCGGTAATGAAAAACTGTTTTTT	CASSMGQAVGNEKLFF
-	15	TRBV4-2	TRBJ2-7	-	TGTGCCAGCAGCCAAGATTTAACAAGGGGATACGAGCAGTACTTC	CASSQDLTRGYEQYF
-	14	TRBV7-2	TRBJ1-5	TRBD1	TGTGCCAGCAGCTTAAGCAGGGGGGATCAGCCCCAGCATTTT	CASSLSRGDQPQHF
-	14	TRBV2	TRBJ1-2	TRBD1	TGTGCCAGCAGCAGACAGACAGGGATTGATGGCTACACCTTC	CASSRQTGIDGYTF
-	14	TRBV11-2	TRBJ2-1	-	TGTGCCAGCAGCTTCAGTCTAGTCGGGAACGAGCAGTTCTTC	CASSFSLVGNEQFF
-	14	TRBV19	TRBJ2-7	TRBD2	TGTGCCAGTAGTAACCTAGCGGGTGAGGAGGAGCAGTACTTC	CASSNLAGEEEQYF
-	18	TRBV4-3	TRBJ2-2	TRBD2	TGCGCCAGCAGCCAAGATTTCGGGACTAGCGGGAGGGGCGGGGAGCTGTTTTTT	CASSQDFGTSGRGGELFF
-	14	TRBV15	TRBJ2-1	-	TGTGCCACCAGCAGAGATTGGCAGTACAATGAGCAGTTCTTC	CATSRDWQYNEQFF
-	13	TRBV10-3	TRBJ1-1	-	TGTGCCATCAGAGGGGGGTTGAACACTGAAGCTTTCTTT	CAIRGGLNTEAFF
-	15	TRBV18	TRBJ1-2	TRBD1	TGTGCCAGCTCACCCTTCGGGACAGCTTACTATGGCTACACCTTC	CASSPFGTAYYGYTF
once	15	TRBV6-1	TRBJ2-2	-	TGTGCCAGCAGTGAACGAGCGGGTAAACCCGGGGAGCTGTTTTTT	CASSERAGKPGELFF
-	14	TRBV28	TRBJ1-2	-	TGTGCCAGCAGTTCCACAGGCCATAACTATGGCTACACCTTC	CASSSTGHNYGYTF
-	14	TRBV11-1	TRBJ2-1	TRBD2	TGTGCCAGCAGTCCTAGACTAGCCCCCAATGAGCAGTTCTTC	CASSPRLAPNEQFF
-	15	TRBV5-1	TRBJ1-4	-	TGCGCCAGCAGCCCCCAGAGAAGGTCGGATGAAAAACTGTTTTTT	CASSPQRRSDEKLFF
-	15	TRBV7-9	TRBJ2-7	-	TGTGCCAGCAGCTCAGGCCTTAATGCTCCCTACGAGCAGTACTTC	CASSSGLNAPYEQYF
-	19	TRBV4-2	TRBJ2-1	TRBD2	TGTGCCAGCAGCCAAGAGGTTCGGACTAGCGGGAGGATCCGAATTGAGCAGTTCTTC	CASSQEVRTSGRIRIEQFF
-	16	TRBV19	TRBJ2-1	TRBD2	TGTGCCAGTAGTATTGGGTCAGCGGGAGGGCCCAATGAGCAGTTCTTC	CASSIGSAGGPNEQFF
-	14	TRBV7-9	TRBJ1-6	TRBD1	TGTGCCAGCAGCTTAGAGGGGGCGGATTCACCCCTCCACTTT	CASSLEGADSPLHF
once	13	TRBV7-9	TRBJ1-2	-	TGTGCCAGCAGTACAACAGGCCCCTATGGCTACACCTTC	CASSTTGPYGYTF
-	14	TRBV6-6	TRBJ1-1	TRBD1	TGTGCCAGCAGTTACCAGACAGGGGGAACTGAAGCTTTCTTT	CASSYQTGGTEAFF
-	14	TRBV6-5	TRBJ2-7	-	TGTGCCAGCAGTTACCGGCAGGGCCGCCACGAGCAGTACTTC	CASSYRQGRHEQYF
-	15	TRBV19	TRBJ2-2	TRBD1	TGTGCCAGCGTAGGGACAGGGGGATTCACCGGGGAGCTGTTTTTT	CASVGTGGFTGELFF